The entry below describes one T cell receptor (beta chain). No antigen is known for it. This specimen belongs to a study of Graves' ophthalmopathy and Graves' hyperthyroidism. Amplification of TCR beta CDR3 regions used RNA transcripts. RT-PCR with HTBI primers came first, then second-round multiplex PCR. TCRdb reprocessed the multiplex PCR reads with MiXCR, giving one entry per CDR3 protein. This sample has almost 750,000 distinct CDR3 sequences; 35% to 50% occur once, and the top ten carry 44%. Other autoimmune diseases, uncontrolled infections, pregnancy or lactation ruled patients out of participation. The authors isolated PBMCs from around 9.8 ml of fresh peripheral blood. Study outcomes and limitations: Most thyroid-expanded clonotypes exceeding 0.001 frequency were also found in blood.

This clonotype was obtained from an adult man with Graves' ophthalmopathy. Sequencing was performed on peripheral blood.

CDR3 protein: CASNPTGEVGANVLTF. In DNA, the CDR3 is TGTGCCAGCAATCCAACAGGGGAGGTCGGGGCCAACGTCCTGACTTTC. The rearrangement joins TRBV7-9 to TRBJ2-6; TRBD1 is a possible D gene (7 bases). CDR3 length: 16 amino acids. Looked up from germline, CDR1 is SEHNR and CDR2 is FQNEAQ (reference sequence). V was shortened by 7 bases and J by 4 bases, with 17 bases between the two germline ends. The full variable domain, in which reference TRBV7-9 and TRBJ2-6 provide the parts outside the CDR3, is DTGVSQNPRHKITKRGQNVTFRCDPISEHNRLYWYRQTLGQGPEFLTYFQNEAQLEKSRLLSDRFSAERPKGSFSTLEIQRTEQGDSAMYLCASNPTGEVGANVLTFGAGSRLTVL.